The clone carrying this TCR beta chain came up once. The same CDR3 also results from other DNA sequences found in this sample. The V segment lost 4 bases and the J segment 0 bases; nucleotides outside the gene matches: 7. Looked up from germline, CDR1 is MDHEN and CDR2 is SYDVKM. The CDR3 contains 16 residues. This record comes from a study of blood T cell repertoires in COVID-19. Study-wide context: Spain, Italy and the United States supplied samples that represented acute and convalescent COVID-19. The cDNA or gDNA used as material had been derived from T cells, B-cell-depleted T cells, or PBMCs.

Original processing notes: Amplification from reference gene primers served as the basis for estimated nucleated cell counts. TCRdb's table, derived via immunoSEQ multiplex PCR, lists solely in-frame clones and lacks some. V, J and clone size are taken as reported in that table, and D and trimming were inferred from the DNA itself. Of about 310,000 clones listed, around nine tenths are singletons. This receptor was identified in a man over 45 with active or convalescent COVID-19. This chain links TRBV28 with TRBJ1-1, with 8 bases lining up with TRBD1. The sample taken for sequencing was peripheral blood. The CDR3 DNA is TGTGCCAGCAGTTCCGGACAGGGCGGGATGAACACTGAAGCTTTCTTT. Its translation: CASSSGQGGMNTEAFF.